This section outlines one T cell receptor (beta chain) sequence together with its context. The antigen is unknown. Between the trimmed V and J ends, which lost 5 bases and 0 bases, there was a span of 10 bases. The germline V gene has CDR1 SGHAT and CDR2 FQNNGV. This CDR3 contains 14 residues. Treatment here: some 20 received Ad26.COV2.S at low or high dose, single or two shots; roughly 5 received placebo; per-sample allocation not given. After the first vaccine or placebo injection, samples were drawn on day 63. This specimen comes from a study of Ad26.COV2.S vaccination and SARS-CoV-2 variants. About the research overall: Administration of Ad26.COV2.S was intramuscular, either once or twice 56 days apart.

Method: immunoSEQ multiplex PCR; TCRdb's copy keeps in-frame clones and lacks some. The sample lists 300,000 to 350,000 clones, roughly 86% occurring once. Study-level results: It is possible that the TCR breadth and depth analyses underestimated the total T cell responses. People who got the vaccine or the placebo had similar non-spike TCR breadth. A substantial breadth of spike-specific CD8+ and CD4+ T cell responses after vaccination has been reported.

The material sequenced was peripheral blood, taken in a trial of Ad26.COV2.S vaccine versus placebo. The chain links TRBV11-2 to TRBJ1-2; D not resolved. The receptor was derived from a person between 18 and 65 years old who received the Ad26.COV2.S COVID-19 vaccine or a placebo. CDR3 sequence: CASSPFGPNYGYTF. For the CDR3, the DNA is TGTGCCAGCAGCCCCTTCGGGCCTAACTATGGCTACACCTTC.